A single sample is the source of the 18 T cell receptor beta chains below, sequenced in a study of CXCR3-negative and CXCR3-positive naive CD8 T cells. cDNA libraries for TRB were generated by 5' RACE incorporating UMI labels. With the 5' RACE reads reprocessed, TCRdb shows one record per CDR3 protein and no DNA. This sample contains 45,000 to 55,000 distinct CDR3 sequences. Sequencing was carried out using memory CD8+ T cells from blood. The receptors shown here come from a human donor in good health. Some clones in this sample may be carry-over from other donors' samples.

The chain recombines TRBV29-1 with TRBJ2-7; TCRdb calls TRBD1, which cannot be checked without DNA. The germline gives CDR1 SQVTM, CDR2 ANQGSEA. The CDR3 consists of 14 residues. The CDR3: CSVELDAGVYEQYF.

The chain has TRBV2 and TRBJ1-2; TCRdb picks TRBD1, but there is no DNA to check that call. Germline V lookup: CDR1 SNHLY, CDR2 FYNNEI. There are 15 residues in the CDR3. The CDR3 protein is CASSPLRDPIYGYTF.

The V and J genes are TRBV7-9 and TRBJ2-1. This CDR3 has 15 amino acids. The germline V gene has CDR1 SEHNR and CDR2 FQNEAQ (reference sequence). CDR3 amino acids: CASSSDIDSYNEQFF.

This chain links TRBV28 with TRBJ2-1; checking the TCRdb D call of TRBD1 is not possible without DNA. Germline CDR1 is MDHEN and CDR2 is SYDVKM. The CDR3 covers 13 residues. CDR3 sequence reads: CASSLRGIDEQFF.

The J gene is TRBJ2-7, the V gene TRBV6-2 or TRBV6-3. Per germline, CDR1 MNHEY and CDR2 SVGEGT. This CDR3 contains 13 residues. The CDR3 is CASGTTVYYEQYF.

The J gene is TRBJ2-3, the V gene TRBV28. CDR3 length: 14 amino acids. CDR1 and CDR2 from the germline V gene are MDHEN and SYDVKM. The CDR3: CASSPNLGRKAQYF.

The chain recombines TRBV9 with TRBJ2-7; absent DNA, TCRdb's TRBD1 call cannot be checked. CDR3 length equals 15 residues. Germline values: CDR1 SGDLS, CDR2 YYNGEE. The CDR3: CASSAGTGTPYEQYF.

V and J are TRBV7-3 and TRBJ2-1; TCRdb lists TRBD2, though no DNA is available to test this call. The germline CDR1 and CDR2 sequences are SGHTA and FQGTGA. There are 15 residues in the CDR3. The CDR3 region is CASSLGLAGMNEQFF.

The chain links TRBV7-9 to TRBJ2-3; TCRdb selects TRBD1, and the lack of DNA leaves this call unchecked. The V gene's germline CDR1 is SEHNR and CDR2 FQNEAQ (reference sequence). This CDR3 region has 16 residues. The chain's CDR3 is CASGPVGTGDSDTQYF.

CDR3 sequence: CASSIPPAAVGNYGYTF. The chain uses TRBV19 and TRBJ1-2. From germline, CDR1 is LNHDA and CDR2 SQIVND (reference sequence). CDR3 length equals 17 residues.

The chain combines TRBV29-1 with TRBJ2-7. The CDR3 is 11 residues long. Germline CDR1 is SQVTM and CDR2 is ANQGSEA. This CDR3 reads CSVEEDYEQYF.

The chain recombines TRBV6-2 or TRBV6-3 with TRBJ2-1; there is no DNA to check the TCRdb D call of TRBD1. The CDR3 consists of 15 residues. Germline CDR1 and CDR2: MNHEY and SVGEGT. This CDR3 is CASSYGQGEVNEQFF.

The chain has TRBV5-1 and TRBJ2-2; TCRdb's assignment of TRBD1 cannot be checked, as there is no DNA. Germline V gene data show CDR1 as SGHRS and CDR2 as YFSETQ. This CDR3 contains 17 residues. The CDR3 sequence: CASSLPTGTASTGELFF.

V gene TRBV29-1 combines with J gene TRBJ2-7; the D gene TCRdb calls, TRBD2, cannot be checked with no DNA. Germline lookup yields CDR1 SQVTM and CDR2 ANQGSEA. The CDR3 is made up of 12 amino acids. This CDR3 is CSVRGPGLEQYF.

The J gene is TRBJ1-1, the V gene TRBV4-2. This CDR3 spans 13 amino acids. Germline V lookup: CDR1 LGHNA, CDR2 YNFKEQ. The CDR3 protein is CASSQDVNTEAFF.

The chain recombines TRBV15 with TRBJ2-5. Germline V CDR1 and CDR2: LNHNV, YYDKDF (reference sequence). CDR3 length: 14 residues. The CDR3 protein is CATSRDALTETQYF.

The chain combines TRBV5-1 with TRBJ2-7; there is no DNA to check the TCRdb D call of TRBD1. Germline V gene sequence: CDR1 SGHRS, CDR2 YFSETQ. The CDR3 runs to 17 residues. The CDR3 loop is CASSLLSGAGIHHEQYF. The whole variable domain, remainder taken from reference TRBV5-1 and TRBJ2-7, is KAGVTQTPRYLIKTRGQQVTLSCSPISGHRSVSWYQQTPGQGLQFLFEYFSETQRNKGNFPGRFSGRQFSNSRSEMNVSTLELGDSALYLCASSLLSGAGIHHEQYFGPGTRLTVT.

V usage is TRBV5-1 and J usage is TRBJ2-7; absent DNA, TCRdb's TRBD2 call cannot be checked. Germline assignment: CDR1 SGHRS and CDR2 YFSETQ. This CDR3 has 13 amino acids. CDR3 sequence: CASSTDWSYEQYF.